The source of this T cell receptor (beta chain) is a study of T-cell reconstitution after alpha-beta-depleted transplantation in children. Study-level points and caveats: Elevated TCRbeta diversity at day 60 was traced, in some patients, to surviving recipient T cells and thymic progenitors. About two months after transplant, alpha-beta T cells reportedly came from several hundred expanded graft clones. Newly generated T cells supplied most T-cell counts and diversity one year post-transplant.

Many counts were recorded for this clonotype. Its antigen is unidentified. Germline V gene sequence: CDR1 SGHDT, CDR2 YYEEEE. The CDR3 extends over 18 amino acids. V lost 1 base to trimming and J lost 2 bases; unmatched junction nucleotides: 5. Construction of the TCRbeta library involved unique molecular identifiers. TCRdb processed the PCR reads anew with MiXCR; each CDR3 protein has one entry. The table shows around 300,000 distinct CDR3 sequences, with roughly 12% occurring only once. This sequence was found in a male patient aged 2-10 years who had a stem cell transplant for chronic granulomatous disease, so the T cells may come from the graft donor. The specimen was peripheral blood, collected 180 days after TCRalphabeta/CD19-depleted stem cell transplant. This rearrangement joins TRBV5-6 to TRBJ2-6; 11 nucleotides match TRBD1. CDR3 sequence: CASSLWTGGGTGANVLTF. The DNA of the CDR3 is TGTGCCAGCAGCTTGTGGACAGGGGGCGGGACTGGGGCCAACGTCCTGACTTTC. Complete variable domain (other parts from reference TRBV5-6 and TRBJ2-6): DAGVTQSPTHLIKTRGQQVTLRCSPKSGHDTVSWYQQALGQGPQFIFQYYEEEERQRGNFPDRFSGHQFPNYSSELNVNALLLGDSALYLCASSLWTGGGTGANVLTFGAGSRLTVL.